Below, one TCR beta chain is given with its context. TCRdb's copy holds only in-frame clones and misses some; the assay was immunoSEQ multiplex PCR. The sample carries roughly 60,000 clones, 86% recorded once. Germline V CDR1 and CDR2: SQVTM, ANQGSEA. The ends were cut back, 2 bases at V and 2 bases at J, with 12 bases in the middle. The CDR3 loop spans 14 amino acids. These data belong to a study of OX40 agonist ivuxolimab in advanced cancers. The chain combines TRBV29-1 with TRBJ2-5, with unresolved D. The clonotype originates from an adult with an advanced solid tumor such as melanoma, head and neck, liver or kidney cancer. Source: CD4+ or CD8+ T cells sorted from blood, taken in a trial of the OX40 agonist ivuxolimab. CDR3 in DNA: TGCAGCGTTGAATTGCGGAAATTGCAAGAGACCCAGTACTTC. The encoded protein is CSVELRKLQETQYF. Filled out from reference TRBV29-1 and TRBJ2-5, the complete variable domain reads SAVISQKPSRDICQRGTSLTIQCQVDSQVTMMFWYRQQPGQSLTLIATANQGSEATYESGFVIDKFPISRPNLTFSTLTVSNMSPEDSSIYLCSVELRKLQETQYFGPGTRLLVL.